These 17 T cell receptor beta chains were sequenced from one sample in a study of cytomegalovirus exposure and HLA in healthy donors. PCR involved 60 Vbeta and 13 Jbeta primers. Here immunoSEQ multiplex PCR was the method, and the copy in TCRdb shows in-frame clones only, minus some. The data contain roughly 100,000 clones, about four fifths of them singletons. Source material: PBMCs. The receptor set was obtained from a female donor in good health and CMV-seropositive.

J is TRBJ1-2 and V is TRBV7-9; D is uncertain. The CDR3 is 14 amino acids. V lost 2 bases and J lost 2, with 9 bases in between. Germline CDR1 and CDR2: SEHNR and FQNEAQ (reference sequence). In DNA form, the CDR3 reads TGTGCCAGCAGCTTATTGGCGGAGAACTATGGCTACACCTTC. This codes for CASSLLAENYGYTF. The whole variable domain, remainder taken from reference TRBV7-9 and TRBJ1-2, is DTGVSQNPRHKITKRGQNVTFRCDPISEHNRLYWYRQTLGQGPEFLTYFQNEAQLEKSRLLSDRFSAERPKGSFSTLEIQRTEQGDSAMYLCASSLLAENYGYTFGSGTRLTVV.

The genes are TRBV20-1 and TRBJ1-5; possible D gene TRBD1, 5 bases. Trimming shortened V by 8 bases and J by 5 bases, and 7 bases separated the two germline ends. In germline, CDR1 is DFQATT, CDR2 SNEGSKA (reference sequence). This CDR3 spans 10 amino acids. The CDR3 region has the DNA TGCAGTCCCAGGGATCAGCCCCAGCATTTT. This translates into CSPRDQPQHF.

CDR3 loop: CASSTTQGSYEQYF. The CDR3 DNA sequence: TGTGCCAGTAGTACCACTCAGGGTTCCTACGAGCAGTACTTC. The chain joins TRBV19 to TRBJ2-7; possibly TRBD1 for D (5 bases). Deletions cut 4 bases from V and 1 base from J, with 11 bases between. The CDR3 extends over 14 amino acids. The V gene's germline CDR1 is LNHDA and CDR2 SQIVND (reference sequence).

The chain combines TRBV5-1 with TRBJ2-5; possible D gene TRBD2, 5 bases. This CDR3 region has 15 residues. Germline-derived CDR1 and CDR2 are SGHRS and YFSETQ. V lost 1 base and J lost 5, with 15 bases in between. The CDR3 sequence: CASSLTGRTGETQYF. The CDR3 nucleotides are TGCGCCAGCAGCTTGACGGGGAGAACTGGGGAGACCCAGTACTTC.

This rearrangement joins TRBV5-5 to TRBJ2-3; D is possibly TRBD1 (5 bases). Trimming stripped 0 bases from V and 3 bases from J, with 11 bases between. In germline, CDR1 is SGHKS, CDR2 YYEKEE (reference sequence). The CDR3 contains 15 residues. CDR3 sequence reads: CASSLDGATTDTQYF. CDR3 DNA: TGTGCCAGCAGCTTGGATGGGGCCACTACAGATACGCAGTATTTT. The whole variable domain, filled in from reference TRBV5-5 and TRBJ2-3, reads DAGVTQSPTHLIKTRGQQVTLRCSPISGHKSVSWYQQVLGQGPQFIFQYYEKEERGRGNFPDRFSARQFPNYSSELNVNALLLGDSALYLCASSLDGATTDTQYFGPGTRLTVL.

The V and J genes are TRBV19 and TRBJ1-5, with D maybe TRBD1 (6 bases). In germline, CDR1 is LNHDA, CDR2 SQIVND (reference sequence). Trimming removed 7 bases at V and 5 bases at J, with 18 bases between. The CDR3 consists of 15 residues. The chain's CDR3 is CASMEGRGMYQPQHF. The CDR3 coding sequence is TGTGCCAGTATGGAAGGCAGGGGAATGTATCAGCCCCAGCATTTT.

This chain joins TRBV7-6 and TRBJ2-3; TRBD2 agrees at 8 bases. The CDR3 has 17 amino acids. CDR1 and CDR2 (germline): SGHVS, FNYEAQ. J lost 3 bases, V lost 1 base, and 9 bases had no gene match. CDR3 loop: CASSLDRGGLITDTQYF. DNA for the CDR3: TGTGCCAGCAGCTTAGATCGGGGGGGCCTGATAACAGATACGCAGTATTTT.

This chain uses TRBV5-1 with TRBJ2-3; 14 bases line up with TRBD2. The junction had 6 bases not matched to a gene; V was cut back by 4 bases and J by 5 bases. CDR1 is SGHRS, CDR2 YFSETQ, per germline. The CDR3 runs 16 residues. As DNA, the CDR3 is TGCGCCAGCAGCCCCCGGACTAGCGGGGGGTTAGATACGCAGTATTTT. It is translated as CASSPRTSGGLDTQYF.

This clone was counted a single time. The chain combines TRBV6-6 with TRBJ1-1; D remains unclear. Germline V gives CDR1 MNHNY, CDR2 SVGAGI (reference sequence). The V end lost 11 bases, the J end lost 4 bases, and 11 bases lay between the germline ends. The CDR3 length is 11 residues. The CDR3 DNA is TGTGCCTCCTCCACGGGCACTGAAGCTTTCTTT. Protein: CASSTGTEAFF.

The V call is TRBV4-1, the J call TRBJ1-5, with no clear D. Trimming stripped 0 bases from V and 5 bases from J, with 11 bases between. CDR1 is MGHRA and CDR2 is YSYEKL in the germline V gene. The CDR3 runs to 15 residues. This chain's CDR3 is CASSQDGREDQPQHF. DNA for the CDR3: TGCGCCAGCAGCCAAGATGGGAGGGAGGATCAGCCCCAGCATTTT.

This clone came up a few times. The CDR3 DNA follows: TGTGCCAGCTCTTACTCCGGGACAGGGGCCTACGAGCAGTACTTC. It specifies CASSYSGTGAYEQYF. This chain joins TRBV18 and TRBJ2-7; TRBD1 agrees at 10 bases. The germline gives CDR1 KGHSH, CDR2 LQKENI. Losses at the gene ends were 6 bases for V and 2 bases for J; bases not matched to a gene: 7. The CDR3 runs 15 residues. The entire variable domain, with the rest obtained from reference TRBV18 and TRBJ2-7, is as follows: NAGVMQNPRHLVRRRGQEARLRCSPMKGHSHVYWYRQLPEEGLKFMVYLQKENIIDESGMPKERFSAEFPKEGPSILRIQQVVRGDSAAYFCASSYSGTGAYEQYFGPGTRLTVT.

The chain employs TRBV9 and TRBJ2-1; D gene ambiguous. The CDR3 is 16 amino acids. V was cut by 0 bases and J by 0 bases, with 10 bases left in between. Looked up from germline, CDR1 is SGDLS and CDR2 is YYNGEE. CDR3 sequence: CASSVDEAPSYNEQFF. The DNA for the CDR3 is TGTGCCAGCAGCGTAGATGAGGCTCCCTCCTACAATGAGCAGTTCTTC. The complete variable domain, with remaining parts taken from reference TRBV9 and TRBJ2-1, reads DSGVTQTPKHLITATGQRVTLRCSPRSGDLSVYWYQQSLDQGLQFLIQYYNGEERAKGNILERFSAQQFPDLHSELNLSSLELGDSALYFCASSVDEAPSYNEQFFGPGTRLTVL.

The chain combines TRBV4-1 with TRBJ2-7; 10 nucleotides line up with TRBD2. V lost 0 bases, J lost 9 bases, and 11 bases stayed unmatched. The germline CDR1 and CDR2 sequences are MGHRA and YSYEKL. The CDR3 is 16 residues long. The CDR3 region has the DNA TGCGCCAGCAGCCAAGATGGAGGGCTAGCGGGAGAGACGCAGTACTTC. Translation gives CASSQDGGLAGETQYF.

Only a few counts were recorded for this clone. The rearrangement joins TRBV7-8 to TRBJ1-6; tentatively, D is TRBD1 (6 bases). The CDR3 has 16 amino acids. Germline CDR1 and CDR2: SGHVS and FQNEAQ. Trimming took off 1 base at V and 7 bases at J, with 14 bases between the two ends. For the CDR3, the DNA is TGTGCCAGCAGCTTAGTTGTCAGTGACAGGAATTCACCCCTCCACTTT. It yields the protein CASSLVVSDRNSPLHF.

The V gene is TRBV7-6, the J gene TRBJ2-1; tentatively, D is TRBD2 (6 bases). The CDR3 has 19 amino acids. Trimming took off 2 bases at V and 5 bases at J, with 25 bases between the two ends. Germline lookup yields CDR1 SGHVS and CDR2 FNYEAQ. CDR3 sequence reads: CASSLLPSVLATLHNEQFF. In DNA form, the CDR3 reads TGTGCCAGCAGCTTACTGCCTAGCGTCCTAGCTACCCTCCACAATGAGCAGTTCTTC.

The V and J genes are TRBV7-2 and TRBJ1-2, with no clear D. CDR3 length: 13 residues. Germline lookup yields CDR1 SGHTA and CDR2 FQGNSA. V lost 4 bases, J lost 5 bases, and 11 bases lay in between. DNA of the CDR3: TGTGCCAGCAGCTCGCAAGCAGGTTATGGCTACACCTTC. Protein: CASSSQAGYGYTF.

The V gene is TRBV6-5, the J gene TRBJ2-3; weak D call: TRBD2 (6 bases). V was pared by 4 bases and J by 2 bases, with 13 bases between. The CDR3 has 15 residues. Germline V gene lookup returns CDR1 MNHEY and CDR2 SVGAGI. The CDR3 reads CASSSTPSATDTQYF. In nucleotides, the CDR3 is TGTGCCAGCAGTTCGACGCCTAGCGCCACAGATACGCAGTATTTT.